The entry below describes one T cell receptor beta chain. The antigen it binds to is not known. Per-base quality was not reported, and no clone a single base away is much larger than it. This sample stems from a study of cytomegalovirus exposure and HLA in healthy donors (dated by TCRdb to about 2017). About the study as a whole: An earlier analysis of approximately 640 of the donors reported 250 to 300 Gb of sequence data and roughly 110 million unique TCR beta sequences from approximately 180 million T cells. The number of typed donors differed by locus: about 620-640 for A, B, C, DRB1 and DQB1; about 520 for DQA1; 606 for DPA1; and some 470 for DPB1. Every discovery cohort repertoire had been produced on one sequencing platform. Roughly five DR-DQ haplotypes were handled as single units for association and clustering because linkage in the cohort was strong. Using immunosequencing, the study profiled T cell repertoires from some 670 subjects and related those repertoires to cytomegalovirus serostatus. Across about 370 genotyped donors of the cohort, an average of 235,054 unique TCR beta nucleotide sequences per donor were sequenced, and roughly 17% of those sequences were non-productive. The study combined high-throughput TCR immunosequencing, statistical association of individual TCRs with disease status, and machine learning to predict cytomegalovirus infection status. Along with the approximately 700-subject first cohort, a separate validation cohort of over a hundred different subjects was used. HLA typing included class I and class II loci at four-digit resolution. Genome-wide SNP genotypes for about 65% of the roughly 670 donors were used in a later genetic analysis, which treated that subset as a discovery cohort. To decide whether each TCR beta V gene segment behaved as functional or pseudogenic, an earlier analysis of some 580 of the donors relied on high-throughput TCR beta sequencing. Among the roughly 400 genotyped donors, around 81% belonged to the genetic ancestry cluster associated with self-reported Caucasian donors. Rather than using new phenotypic data, the later analysis identified candidate immune exposures from TCR beta sequences and from how often those sequences occurred across donors. Alongside the repertoire data, information on donor age, sex, ethnicity and CMV serostatus was compiled. To study patterns of TCR occurrence, a later analysis re-analyzed previously published TCR beta repertoires from 500 to 850 donors and added high-resolution HLA genotyping. An early release covering 550 to 650 HLA-typed donors comprised approximately 300 gigabases of sequencing data and tens of millions of unique TCR sequences. The study aimed to test whether cataloging public T cell receptors could reveal signatures of past pathogen exposure. General conclusions and limits of the study: Because counts were too low, about 15 rarely observed V segments, including chromosome 9 orphons, were left out of the earlier analysis of 587 of the donors. According to a later analysis, parvovirus B19, influenza, CMV and Epstein-Barr virus appeared linked to several top co-occurrence clusters. According to the authors, the approach could potentially be generalized to other disease states and immunological phenotypes. Compared with equally common non-associated chains, HLA-associated TCR beta chains in a later analysis were more clonally expanded and had lower generation probabilities. Because HLA typing was missing for some donors at each locus, association tests included only the typed subset. A further reported finding was that TCR beta sequences accurately predicted the HLA-A and HLA-B alleles for most subjects in the first cohort. Across donors, most TCR sequences were observed very rarely, whereas some public TCRs were present in many individuals. Correlated functional status among segregating V segments might be attributable to linkage disequilibrium, but an unknown experimental factor could not be ruled out. In a later analysis, the rate of TCR association differed among HLA loci, with DRB1 alleles having the most associated TCRs and HLA-C alleles having the fewest. Only TCR beta chains were sequenced in this cohort, and the absence of alpha or paired-chain data limited detectable features. When HLA alleles, especially DR and DQ, strongly co-occurred, attributing TCR associations to individual alleles was difficult. A cluster of highly shared sequence variants was judged likely to be a technical artifact of the sequencing pipeline. Immune exposure information for the cohort was limited to CMV serostatus. In vitro tests confirmed that a few of the cytomegalovirus-associated TCR beta chains recognize cytomegalovirus antigens. At a false discovery rate of 0.05, a later analysis linked under 20,000 TCR beta sequences to specific HLA alleles. The classifier was reported to diagnose cytomegalovirus status with high specificity and sensitivity in both the original and validation cohorts. A later analysis found that most CMV-associated TCR beta chains appeared HLA-restricted, with HLA associations seemingly driven largely by CMV exposure. In an earlier analysis of about 550 of the donors, most TCR beta V segments were observed in productive rearrangements about 87% or about 30% of the time, broadly matching IMGT annotations. In a later genetic analysis, fewer N-insertions in productive TCRs were reported among donors in an Asian-associated ancestry cluster than the roughly 700-donor mean. A later genetic analysis associated a missense DCLRE1C variant with V-gene and J-gene trimming of TCR beta chains, and an independent cohort replicated the association. In the study, roughly 160 TCR beta chains were listed as associated with cytomegalovirus. Some IMGT-functional V segments, including TRBV6-2 and TRBV6-3, could not be told apart with the 87-base-pair reads, so those segments were excluded. Sequencing depth was assumed to be roughly uniform across donors in the presence/absence analyses, though that assumption may not hold.

The cohort consisted of fewer than 700 healthy bone marrow donors. At the time of sampling, every cohort member was nominally healthy, though immune exposures that went unrecorded were likely present. The donor was CMV seropositive and belonged to the group of more than 250 seropositive cohort members. A peripheral blood sample was collected from each donor, and TCR beta sequencing was performed on peripheral blood mononuclear cells. The Qiagen DNeasy Blood Extraction Kit was used to extract genomic DNA from the blood cell samples. To prepare the library, the immunoSEQ multiplex PCR assay was applied. The multiplex PCR relied on a mix of 60 forward primers for TCR Vbeta segments and 13 reverse primers for TCR Jbeta segments. The CDR3 region of rearranged TCR beta genes was amplified from genomic DNA by a multiplex PCR assay. On the Illumina HiSeq System, the amplified TCR beta libraries were sequenced as 87-base-pair reads. Per the authors' processing: A later analysis counted some 74 million unique TCR beta chains across the approximately 700 repertoires, and roughly 10 million of these chains were shared by at least two donors. Raw reads were error-corrected and collapsed into unique sequences by a nearest-neighbor algorithm in which closely related sequences were merged to remove PCR and sequencing errors. To assign V, D and J gene segments, CDR3 sequences were aligned to IMGT reference sequences. For a sequence to be retained, at least a six-nucleotide match to both a V gene segment and a J gene segment was required. Rearrangements were classified as productive when the CDR3 lacked stop codons and remained in frame with V and J, and all other rearrangements were classified as non-productive. CDR3 was defined according to IMGT convention as the region running from the second conserved V-encoded cysteine to the conserved J-encoded phenylalanine. The earlier analysis of 550 to 650 of the donors excluded any sequence lacking an unambiguous match to a single V gene segment. An earlier analysis of approximately 590 of the donors called V segments functional above 56.7% productive rearrangements and segregating when the between-donor standard deviation exceeded 5%. To diagnose cytomegalovirus status from the catalog of TCR beta chain sequences, a statistical classification framework was built. In a later analysis, TCR nucleotide sequences were compared against IMGT/GENE-DB human TR gene sequences so that V and J genes could be assigned. In a later analysis, CDR3 sequences and most-parsimonious VDJ recombination scenarios were assigned using the TCRdist pipeline. A later analysis defined each TCR beta chain by its CDR3 amino acid sequence plus V-gene family, and excluded reads lacking a unique V-gene family. A later analysis removed over 500 highly shared, low-generation-probability nucleotide sequences to deal with suspected cross-contamination and a sequencing artifact. For each public chain, a later analysis derived a clonal expansion index from normalized ranks of inferred template counts within each repertoire. In a later analysis, generation probabilities were computed with a VDJ recombination model fitted to out-of-frame rearrangements, and the resulting probabilities were checked against IGoR. In a later analysis, TCR-TCR, TCR-HLA and TCR-CMV co-occurrence was scored with hypergeometric tests, and a repertoire-size bias correction was applied to TCR pairs. A later analysis estimated false discovery rates by permuting HLA or CMV assignments 20 times. In a later analysis, co-occurring TCRs were grouped using DBSCAN, and TCRdist sequence similarity was added for clustering within HLA-allele-positive subsets. Co-occurrence clustering excluded repertoires with fewer than 30,000 or more than 120,000 public chains, plus five with anomalous nucleotide sharing. Imported from immuneACCESS, the table was reduced by TCRdb to in-frame sequences with V and J called. These copies leave out some clones; in studies compared against another copy, an unresolved V gene accounts for under half, and the cause of the remainder is not known. The V and J calls and clone size are taken from that table; D and trimming were inferred from the DNA. The sample contains about 100,000 clones, less than 85% of them found a single time. The ten largest make up 19% of the sample.

Measured from the cysteine to the phenylalanine, the CDR3 is 16 residues long. Only the CDR3 DNA is retained, 48 bases long and in frame from the first base. Unmatched junction bases come to 9, with V trimmed by 5 bases and J by 5 bases. CDR1 and CDR2 (LNHDA, SQIVND) derive from the germline V gene (reference sequence). The V and J segments used are TRBV19 and TRBJ2-3, with 11 bases in between that match TRBD1. The sample comprised PBMCs. This clonotype originated in a woman aged 55 to 70 in good health and CMV-seropositive. In nucleotides, the sequence is TGTGCCAGTAGTCCTAGGACAGGGGGCCATGGAGATACGCAGTATTTT. Protein translation: CASSPRTGGHGDTQYF. Outside the CDR3, residues come from the reference TRBV19 and TRBJ2-3 proteins, so the full variable domain is: DGGITQSPKYLFRKEGQNVTLSCEQNLNHDAMYWYRQDPGQGLRLIYYSQIVNDFQKGDIAEGYSVSREKKESFPLTVTSAQKNPTAFYLCASSPRTGGHGDTQYFGPGTRLTVL.